This T cell receptor (beta chain) was profiled in a study of cytomegalovirus exposure and HLA in healthy donors. Whole-study context: Researchers found that approximately 77% of 398 genotyped donors fell within the Caucasian-associated ancestry cluster.

Concerning this clone: The antigen is undetermined.

Germline CDR1 is SGHNT and CDR2 is YENEEA. This CDR3 spans 15 amino acids. The V segment lost 0 bases and the J segment 3 bases; nucleotides outside the gene matches: 1. The PCR ran on 60 Vbeta and 13 Jbeta primers. The data were produced by immunoSEQ multiplex PCR, yet TCRdb's version contains in-frame clones alone and is incomplete. The sample shows some 120,000 clones, around three quarters of them seen only once. Notes on the study in general: According to a later analysis, most TCR beta chains associated with CMV appeared HLA-restricted. A later analysis reportedly found fewer N-insertions in an Asian-associated ancestry cluster than the approximately 670-donor mean.

This clonotype originated in a woman under 40 in good health and CMV-seronegative. V is TRBV11-3 and J is TRBJ1-2, with 10 positions matching TRBD1. The specimen was PBMCs. CDR3 nucleotide sequence: TGTGCCAGCAGCTTAGACGGACAGGGGGACTATGGCTACACCTTC. Its translation: CASSLDGQGDYGYTF. The whole variable domain, remainder taken from reference TRBV11-3 and TRBJ1-2, is EAGVVQSPRYKIIEKKQPVAFWCNPISGHNTLYWYLQNLGQGPELLIRYENEEAVDDSQLPKDRFSAERLKGVDSTLKIQPAELGDSAVYLCASSLDGQGDYGYTFGSGTRLTVV.